Listed here are 28 T cell receptor beta chains from one sample, sequenced in a study of T cell changes during pregnancy in multiple sclerosis. Some clones are missing from TCRdb's copy, which holds only in-frame ones; the method was immunoSEQ multiplex PCR. The sample lists approximately 70,000 clones, under 95% occurring once. The source material was peripheral blood, sampled in the second trimester of pregnancy. The receptor set was obtained from a female donor in good health, enrolled as a control in a pregnancy study.

The chain links TRBV7-8 to TRBJ2-1; D unresolved. Trimming left V 3 bases short and J 3 bases short, with 12 bases between. The CDR3 totals 15 residues. Germline V gene lookup returns CDR1 SGHVS and CDR2 FQNEAQ. The CDR3 DNA follows: TGTGCCAGCAGCTTTAGCACGTCGATCTACAATGAGCAGTTCTTC. Translating gives CASSFSTSIYNEQFF.

The chain couples TRBV2 to TRBJ2-1; TRBD2 matches 9 bases. CDR3 length: 17 amino acids. V lost 4 bases to trimming and J lost 0 bases; unmatched junction nucleotides: 7. In germline, CDR1 is SNHLY, CDR2 FYNNEI. The CDR3 spells CASSGETSGYSYNEQFF. The CDR3, as DNA: TGTGCCAGCAGTGGGGAGACTAGCGGATACTCCTACAATGAGCAGTTCTTC. The variable domain in full, completed from reference TRBV2 and TRBJ2-1, reads EPEVTQTPSHQVTQMGQEVILRCVPISNHLYFYWYRQILGQKVEFLVSFYNNEISEKSEIFDDQFSVERPDGSNFTLKIRSTKLEDSAMYFCASSGETSGYSYNEQFFGPGTRLTVL.

The chain uses TRBV4-3 and TRBJ1-1; tentative D call: TRBD1 (5 bases). From germline, CDR1 is LGHNA and CDR2 YSLEER. V was shortened by 4 bases and J by 0 bases, with 15 bases between the two germline ends. The CDR3 runs to 16 residues. The CDR3 loop is CASSPRPGGMNTEAFF. DNA of the CDR3: TGCGCCAGCAGCCCTCGCCCCGGGGGAATGAACACTGAAGCTTTCTTT.

This chain connects TRBV29-1 to TRBJ1-3, with 11 positions matching TRBD1. Trimming took 0 bases from V and 8 from J; bases not matched to a gene: 9. Germline CDR1 SQVTM, CDR2 ANQGSEA. The CDR3 is 16 residues long. The CDR3 coding sequence is TGCAGCGTTGAAGACGTGGACAGGGGGCTGGAGGACACCATATATTTT. As protein: CSVEDVDRGLEDTIYF.

V gene TRBV5-6 combines with J gene TRBJ2-1, with TRBD2 identical over 14 bases. The V gene's germline CDR1 is SGHDT and CDR2 YYEEEE. The CDR3 totals 18 residues. V dropped 4 bases and J dropped 5; count of bases not matched to a gene: 11. Written as DNA, the CDR3 is TGTGCCAGCAGCCCAGTGACTAGCGGGGGGGCCATAAACAATGAGCAGTTCTTC. This encodes CASSPVTSGGAINNEQFF.

V is TRBV6-5 and J is TRBJ2-7; the D gene is possibly TRBD1 (6 bases). The CDR3 length is 15 residues. The germline V gene has CDR1 MNHEY and CDR2 SVGAGI. Between the trimmed V and J ends, which lost 3 bases and 1 base, there was a span of 13 bases. CDR3 sequence reads: CASSYPGVLSYEQYF. CDR3 sequence (DNA): TGTGCCAGCAGTTATCCAGGGGTTTTGTCCTACGAGCAGTACTTC.

V is TRBV5-6 and J is TRBJ1-3; D gene uncertain. The CDR3 has 12 amino acids. Germline V gene sequence: CDR1 SGHDT, CDR2 YYEEEE. V lost 2 bases and J lost 7, with 7 bases in between. The CDR3 nucleotides are TGTGCCAGCAGCTTAGACGGGAACACCATATATTTT. It specifies CASSLDGNTIYF.

The V call is TRBV6-6, the J call TRBJ1-5; D perhaps matches TRBD1 (5 bases). CDR3 length: 15 residues. Germline-derived CDR1 and CDR2 are MNHNY and SVGAGI (reference sequence). The V gene lost 0 bases and the J gene lost 3 bases, with 9 bases spanning the gap. The CDR3 sequence is CASSYSGPPNQPQHF. For the CDR3, the DNA is TGTGCCAGCAGTTACTCGGGGCCGCCCAATCAGCCCCAGCATTTT.

The chain recombines TRBV28 with TRBJ2-3; 11 nucleotides align to TRBD2. Germline CDR1 MDHEN, CDR2 SYDVKM. V shed 5 bases and J 4 bases; nucleotides not matched to a gene: 2. The CDR3 is 14 amino acids. The CDR3 coding sequence is TGTGCCAGCAGTATACTAGCGGGAGCAGATACGCAGTATTTT. Its translation: CASSILAGADTQYF.

This chain joins TRBV7-5 and TRBJ1-1; the table's D call, TRBD1, has no DNA check behind it. TRBV7-5 represents a pseudogene. CDR3 length: 19 amino acids. The CDR3 DNA reads TGTGCCAGAAGCACGCGTAGGGGACAGCGACCTCCCTTGAACACTGAAGCTTTCTTT. Its translation: CARSTRRGQRPPLNTEAFF.

V is TRBV19 and J is TRBJ2-1, with D tentatively TRBD2 (5 bases). The CDR3 has 14 amino acids. Germline-derived CDR1 and CDR2 are LNHDA and SQIVND (reference sequence). The germline V and J ends were trimmed by 4 bases and 7 bases, with 14 bases remaining between them. The CDR3: CASSNTRVGNEQFF. For the CDR3, the DNA is TGTGCCAGTAGTAACACGAGGGTGGGGAATGAGCAGTTCTTC.

This chain connects TRBV10-3 to TRBJ2-2; 9 nucleotides line up with TRBD2. CDR1 is ENHRY and CDR2 is SYGVKD in the germline V gene. The CDR3 loop spans 17 amino acids. V was clipped by 6 bases and J by 0 bases; unmatched bases: 8. CDR3 loop: CAIRSLAGGTNTGELFF. The CDR3 nucleotides read TGTGCCATCAGATCGCTGGCGGGAGGGACGAACACCGGGGAGCTGTTTTTT.

The chain's CDR3 is CASSEGIGRDTQYF. CDR3 nucleotides: TGCGCCAGCAGTGAAGGTATCGGGAGGGATACGCAGTATTTT. This sequence joins TRBV10-1 and TRBJ2-3; 7 nucleotides agree with TRBD2. The J segment lost 6 bases and the V segment lost 3 bases, leaving 6 bases of the junction unmatched. Per germline, CDR1 WNHNN and CDR2 SYGVQD (reference sequence). The CDR3 length is 14 residues.

The rearrangement joins TRBV2 to TRBJ1-1, with 7 bases that match TRBD1. The CDR3 loop spans 16 amino acids. Losses at the gene ends were 4 bases for V and 1 base for J; bases not matched to a gene: 9. Germline values: CDR1 SNHLY, CDR2 FYNNEI. The CDR3 here is CASSASAGTENTEAFF. CDR3 DNA sequence: TGTGCCAGCAGTGCGTCTGCCGGGACAGAGAACACTGAAGCTTTCTTT.

This clone was recorded once. The J gene is TRBJ2-7, the V gene TRBV5-1; 9 positions agree with TRBD1. CDR1 and CDR2 (germline): SGHRS, YFSETQ. The CDR3 length is 13 residues. The trim removed 5 bases at V and 7 bases at J, leaving 7 bases unmatched. This chain's CDR3 is CASSYRGLGEQYF. Written as DNA, the CDR3 is TGCGCCAGCAGTTACAGGGGGCTAGGGGAGCAGTACTTC.

The V gene is TRBV11-3, the J gene TRBJ2-7, with 14 bases lining up with TRBD2. Germline CDR1 reads SGHNT; CDR2 reads YENEEA. This CDR3 is built from 20 residues. V was clipped by 6 bases and J by 6 bases; unmatched bases: 22. The DNA for the CDR3 is TGTGCCAGCAGTTTCATTCCGACTAGCGGGAGGGCCTCGGGGGTCGGCGAGCAGTACTTC. This translates into CASSFIPTSGRASGVGEQYF.

The chain employs TRBV30 and TRBJ1-4; TRBD1 aligns across 9 bases. Germline CDR1 reads GTSNPN; CDR2 reads SVGIG (reference sequence). The CDR3 runs 14 residues. J lost 8 bases, V lost 0 bases, and 4 bases had no gene match. DNA for the CDR3: TGTGCCTGGAGTGTACAGGGGGCAGGGGAAAAACTGTTTTTT. Amino acids: CAWSVQGAGEKLFF.

This sequence joins TRBV7-9 and TRBJ2-5; TRBD2 matches at 10 bases. Germline trimming cut 5 bases from V and 2 bases from J; bases unmatched to any gene: 5. Looked up from germline, CDR1 is SEHNR and CDR2 is FQNEAQ (reference sequence). The CDR3 covers 15 residues. CDR3 in amino acids: CASSQAGGTQETQYF. The CDR3, as DNA: TGTGCCAGCAGCCAAGCGGGAGGGACACAAGAGACCCAGTACTTC. The full variable domain, completed using reference TRBV7-9 and TRBJ2-5, is DTGVSQNPRHKITKRGQNVTFRCDPISEHNRLYWYRQTLGQGPEFLTYFQNEAQLEKSRLLSDRFSAERPKGSFSTLEIQRTEQGDSAMYLCASSQAGGTQETQYFGPGTRLLVL.

The chain employs TRBV6-1 and TRBJ2-6; D gene unclear. The CDR3 spans 15 residues. Germline lookup yields CDR1 MNHNS and CDR2 SASEGT. V was trimmed by 1 base and J by 0 bases, leaving 4 bases between them. For the CDR3, the DNA is TGTGCCAGCAGTGAAGGGAGCTCTGGGGCCAACGTCCTGACTTTC. Residues: CASSEGSSGANVLTF.

The CDR3 DNA follows: TGTGCCAGCAGTTTCCGGGAGACCCAGTACTTC. Protein product: CASSFRETQYF. J is TRBJ2-5 and V is TRBV28; D call uncertain. This CDR3 has 11 residues. V was cut by 3 bases and J by 5 bases, with 4 bases left in between. Germline V gives CDR1 MDHEN, CDR2 SYDVKM.

The chain employs TRBV19 and TRBJ1-5; no clear D gene. V was pared by 6 bases and J by 0 bases, with 6 bases between. The germline CDR1 and CDR2 sequences are LNHDA and SQIVND (reference sequence). The CDR3 totals 13 residues. The CDR3 region is CASRRVSNQPQHF. The CDR3 bases are TGTGCCAGTAGACGGGTTAGCAATCAGCCCCAGCATTTT.

The J gene is TRBJ2-7, the V gene TRBV6-5; the match to TRBD2 covers 8 bases. Germline-derived CDR1 and CDR2 are MNHEY and SVGAGI. V shed 2 bases, J shed 2 bases, and the junction held 5 bases outside the gene matches. The CDR3 is 15 residues long. The CDR3 loop is CASSYGGTRAYEQYF. The DNA of the CDR3 is TGTGCCAGCAGTTACGGCGGGACTAGGGCCTACGAGCAGTACTTC.

CDR3 protein: CASSTRPGQGALGTEAFF. In nucleotides, the CDR3 is TGTGCCAGTAGTACACGGCCGGGACAGGGGGCATTGGGCACTGAAGCTTTCTTT. The V call is TRBV19, the J call TRBJ1-1, with 12 bases aligning to TRBD1. Germline V lookup: CDR1 LNHDA, CDR2 SQIVND (reference sequence). V shed 4 bases and J 4 bases; nucleotides not matched to a gene: 13. The CDR3 has 18 amino acids.

V is TRBV7-6 and J is TRBJ2-7; TRBD1 aligns across 9 bases. This CDR3 comprises 15 residues. Germline values: CDR1 SGHVS, CDR2 FNYEAQ. With V trimmed by 6 bases and J by 2 bases, 8 bases remained unmatched. The CDR3 sequence is CASSTGTGSPYEQYF. In DNA, the CDR3 is TGTGCCAGCAGTACCGGGACAGGGTCTCCCTACGAGCAGTACTTC.

This rearrangement joins TRBV6-5 to TRBJ2-7, with 9 bases identical to TRBD1. V lost 8 bases, J lost 7 bases, and 6 bases stayed unmatched. Germline assignment: CDR1 MNHEY and CDR2 SVGAGI. The CDR3 consists of 12 residues. CDR3: CASGQGIREQYF. The CDR3, as DNA: TGTGCCAGCGGACAGGGGATTCGGGAGCAGTACTTC.

Only a few counts were recorded for this clone. The V call is TRBV7-9, the J call TRBJ1-2, with 8 nucleotides matching TRBD1. In germline, CDR1 is SEHNR, CDR2 FQNEAQ (reference sequence). Trimming took 3 bases from V and 0 from J; bases not matched to a gene: 12. The CDR3 contains 18 residues. The CDR3: CASSFHLQGATPNYGYTF. CDR3 coding DNA: TGTGCCAGCAGCTTTCATCTCCAGGGGGCTACGCCTAACTATGGCTACACCTTC.

This clone was picked up one time. The chain joins TRBV19 to TRBJ2-3; D call uncertain. Germline lookup yields CDR1 LNHDA and CDR2 SQIVND (reference sequence). V lost 6 bases, J lost 4 bases, and 11 bases lay in between. There are 13 residues in the CDR3. The CDR3 DNA sequence: TGTGCCAGTAGACTGTCGAGCGCAGATACGCAGTATTTT. Encoded protein: CASRLSSADTQYF.

The chain links TRBV7-9 to TRBJ2-1, with D possibly TRBD1 on 5 matching bases. There are 12 residues in the CDR3. V dropped 3 bases and J dropped 10 bases, with 10 bases sitting between them. CDR1 SEHNR and CDR2 FQNEAQ come from the germline V gene (reference sequence). CDR3 amino acids: CASSFDRWEQFF. Here the CDR3 DNA reads TGTGCCAGCAGCTTTGACAGATGGGAGCAGTTCTTC.